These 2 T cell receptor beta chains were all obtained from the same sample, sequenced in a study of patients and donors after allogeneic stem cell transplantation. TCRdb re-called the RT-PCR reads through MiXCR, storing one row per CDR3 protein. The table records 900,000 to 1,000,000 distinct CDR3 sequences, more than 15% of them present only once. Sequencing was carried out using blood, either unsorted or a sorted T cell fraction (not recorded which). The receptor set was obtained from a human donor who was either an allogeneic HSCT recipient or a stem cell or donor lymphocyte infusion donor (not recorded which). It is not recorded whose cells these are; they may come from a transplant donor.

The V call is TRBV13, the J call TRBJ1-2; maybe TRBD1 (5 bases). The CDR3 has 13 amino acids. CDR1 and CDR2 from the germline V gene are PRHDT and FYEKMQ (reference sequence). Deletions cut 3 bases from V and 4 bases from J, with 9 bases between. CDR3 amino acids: CASSFDRTYGYTF. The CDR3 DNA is TGTGCCAGCAGCTTTGACAGAACCTATGGCTACACCTTC.

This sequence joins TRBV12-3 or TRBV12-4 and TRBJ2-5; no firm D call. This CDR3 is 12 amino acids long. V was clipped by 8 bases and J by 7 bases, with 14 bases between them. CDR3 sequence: CASSAALWTQYF. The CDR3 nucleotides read TGTGCCAGCTCCGCGGCTCTTTGGACCCAGTACTTC.